This is a list of T cell receptor beta chains from one sample in a study of metastatic and nonmetastatic thyroid tumors. Using MiXCR, TCRdb re-called clones from the PCR reads. The sample has more than 15,000 clones, 25% to 35% seen once. The sequenced sample was tumor tissue. The receptor set was obtained from a male donor with papillary thyroid cancer or a benign thyroid nodule (not recorded which). Some clones in this sample may be carry-over from other donors' samples. Both conserved end residues are part of each CDR3. The order of the fields is V gene, D gene, clone size, J gene, CDR3 DNA, CDR3 protein. A D gene is named only where the DNA matches it firmly. Clone size is given for some rows only: seen once, a few or many times, or a class if the clone is expanded.

>TRBV20-1|.|few|TRBJ2-1
TGCAGTGCTACCCTTGGGGGTTGGAATGAGCAGTTCTTC
CSATLGGWNEQFF
>TRBV6-1|.|medium-sized|TRBJ2-5
TGTGCCAGCCTCAGGGGGGAGTACCAAGAGACCCAGTACTTC
CASLRGEYQETQYF
>TRBV4-1|.|.|TRBJ1-1
TGCGCCAGCAGCCGACATCAGGTGAACACTGAAGCTTTCTTT
CASSRHQVNTEAFF
>TRBV5-1|.|.|TRBJ2-7
TGCGCCAGCAGCACCACAGATTTCTCTCCCTACGAGCAGTACTTC
CASSTTDFSPYEQYF
>TRBV11-3|.|medium-sized|TRBJ2-4
TGTGCCAGCAGCTTAGAGGGGTGGACGGAGAACATTCAGTACTTC
CASSLEGWTENIQYF
>TRBV9|TRBD2|many|TRBJ2-7
TGTGCCAGCAGAGAAGTTAGCGGGGGGAGCTCCTACGAGCAGTACTTC
CASREVSGGSSYEQYF
>TRBV28|.|few|TRBJ1-5
TGTGCCAGTAGACCGATAAGTCAGCCCCAGCATTTT
CASRPISQPQHF
>TRBV18|.|medium-sized|TRBJ1-6
TGTGCCAGCTCACCAGGGGGAGGCTCACCCCTCCACTTT
CASSPGGGSPLHF
>TRBV6-1|.|medium-sized|TRBJ2-7
TGTGCCAGCAGTGCCCCCCGGGGGTTTAGCTCCTACGAGCAGTACTTC
CASSAPRGFSSYEQYF
>TRBV5-8|.|medium-sized|TRBJ1-5
TGTGCCAGCAATGGCAGGTCGGTGATTACGAGCAATCAGCCCCAGCATTTT
CASNGRSVITSNQPQHF
>TRBV6-2/TRBV6-3|.|.|TRBJ2-5
TGTGCCAGCAGTTACTCCGCCTGGGCGCCAGAGACCCAGTACTTC
CASSYSAWAPETQYF
>TRBV28|TRBD1|large|TRBJ1-1
TGTGCCAGCAGGGATTGGACAGGGGGGGGTGAAGCTTTCTTT
CASRDWTGGGEAFF
>TRBV7-2|TRBD1|many|TRBJ2-7
TGTGCCAGCAGGACAGGGATCTCTTCAGAGCAGTACTTC
CASRTGISSEQYF
>TRBV29-1|.|many|TRBJ2-7
TGCAGCGTTGGAGCGGAATACGAGCAGTACTTC
CSVGAEYEQYF
>TRBV25-1|.|.|TRBJ1-2
TGTGCCAGCAGTGATCGAGGGGGTGGCTATGGCTACACCTTC
CASSDRGGGYGYTF
>TRBV4-1|TRBD2|.|TRBJ2-2
TGCGCCAGCAGCCTTACTAGCGGGGGAAGCGGCGGGGAGCTGTTTTTT
CASSLTSGGSGGELFF
>TRBV4-2|.|many|TRBJ2-1
TGTGCCAGCACTAAATCTGTCACGGTCTCCTACAATGAGCAGTTCTTC
CASTKSVTVSYNEQFF
>TRBV11-3|.|medium-sized|TRBJ2-7
TGTGCCAGCAGCTTAGAAGGGGGACGGTCGGGCGAGCAGTACTTC
CASSLEGGRSGEQYF
>TRBV5-6|TRBD2|once|TRBJ2-3
TGTGCCAGCAGCTTGGGACTAGCGAGGACAGATACGCAGTATTTT
CASSLGLARTDTQYF
>TRBV5-1|.|.|TRBJ1-2
TGCGCCAGCAGCTTCCAGGGAGAAAACTATGGCTACACCTTC
CASSFQGENYGYTF
>TRBV18|TRBD2|few|TRBJ2-7
TGTGCCAGCTCACTAGGGACTAGCGGTCCCTACGAGCAGTACTTC
CASSLGTSGPYEQYF
>TRBV11-2|TRBD1|medium-sized|TRBJ2-7
TGTGCCAGCAGGCCGACAAGGGGGCGCATCTACGAGCAGTACTTC
CASRPTRGRIYEQYF
>TRBV20-1|TRBD1|once|TRBJ1-4
TGCAGTGCTTACCGACAGGGGTCAAACCCAAAACTGTTTTTT
CSAYRQGSNPKLFF
>TRBV19|.|.|TRBJ2-2
TGTGCCAGTAGTATTGGCAGAACCGGGGAGCTGTTTTTT
CASSIGRTGELFF
>TRBV19|.|many|TRBJ1-2
TGTGCCAGTAGTCCCAGACAGCACTATGGCTACACCTTC
CASSPRQHYGYTF
>TRBV20-1|TRBD2|.|TRBJ2-1
TGCAGTCTTAGCGGACTAGCGGGGAGTACTGCCTACAATGAGCAGTTCTTC
CSLSGLAGSTAYNEQFF
>TRBV20-1|.|.|TRBJ1-5
TGCAGTGCTAGCGTAGAGAGGTTTAGCAATCAGCCCCAGCATTTT
CSASVERFSNQPQHF
>TRBV11-2|.|.|TRBJ2-3
TGTGCCAGCAGCTTAGATCAAGGGACGCTCCCGGATACGCAGTATTTT
CASSLDQGTLPDTQYF
>TRBV6-1|TRBD1|few|TRBJ2-7
TGTGCCAGCAGTGACCCGGGACAGCGGCTCTACGAGCAGTACTTC
CASSDPGQRLYEQYF
>TRBV3-1|TRBD1|.|TRBJ2-7
TGTGCCAGCAGCCTCGGGGTGGGGCAGGGGGCTTGGGAGCAGTACTTC
CASSLGVGQGAWEQYF
>TRBV7-2|.|medium-sized|TRBJ2-7
TGTGCCAGCAGCTTGATGGGGGGAAGATACGAGCAGTACTTC
CASSLMGGRYEQYF
>TRBV11-2|.|.|TRBJ2-2
TGTGCCAGCAGCTTAGAGGACACACAGGCCCACACCTGTGAGCTGTTTTTT
CASSLEDTQAHTCELFF
>TRBV18|TRBD2|.|TRBJ2-7
TGTGCCGCCGCGACTAGCGCGAGCTCCTACGAGCAGTACTTC
CAAATSASSYEQYF
>TRBV10-3|.|many|TRBJ2-1
TGTGCCATCAGTGAGAAGCGGAGGGCATACAATGAGCAGTTCTTC
CAISEKRRAYNEQFF
>TRBV7-3|TRBD2|medium-sized|TRBJ2-7
TGTGCCAGCAGCCCTTTCAGCGGGAGAGGCTACGAGCAGTACTTC
CASSPFSGRGYEQYF
>TRBV5-6|TRBD1|large|TRBJ1-2
TGTGCCAGCAGCTTCGGACAGGGGCACTATGGCTACACCTTC
CASSFGQGHYGYTF
>TRBV10-2|TRBD2|.|TRBJ2-7
TGCGCCAGCACCAACTCGGCGGGGGGCTACGAGCAGTACTTC
CASTNSAGGYEQYF
>TRBV24-1|.|many|TRBJ1-2
TGTGCCACCAGTGATGCCGTTGGCTACACCTTC
CATSDAVGYTF
>TRBV6-1|.|.|TRBJ1-1
TGTGCCAGCAGCGGAAATGTGGGGGTCACTGAAGCTTTCTTT
CASSGNVGVTEAFF
>TRBV27|.|.|TRBJ1-2
TGTACCAGCAGTAGGACACAGGGACCTAACTATGGCTACACCTTC
CTSSRTQGPNYGYTF
>TRBV20-1|TRBD2|.|TRBJ2-7
TGCGGTGCTAGAACCCCTAGCGGAAGCTCCTACGAGCAGTACTTC
CGARTPSGSSYEQYF
>TRBV6-5|TRBD1|.|TRBJ1-6
TGTGCCAGCAGTTCCACAGGGGGCGTTTCACCCCTCCACTTT
CASSSTGGVSPLHF
>TRBV30|TRBD1|.|TRBJ2-7
TGTGCCTGGAGCCGACAGGGGGCCTACGAGCAGTACTTC
CAWSRQGAYEQYF
>TRBV13|.|medium-sized|TRBJ1-6
TGTGCCAGCAGCTTAAGAACAGGGAATTCACCCCTCCACTTT
CASSLRTGNSPLHF
>TRBV6-2/TRBV6-3|.|.|TRBJ2-7
TGTGCCAGCAGTTACTACAGAGGTGGAGAGCAGTACTTC
CASSYYRGGEQYF
>TRBV7-2|.|.|TRBJ1-6
TGTGCCAGCAGCTTAGATGGGGATTCACCCCTCCACTTT
CASSLDGDSPLHF